One sample yielded the 7 T cell receptor beta chains listed below, sequenced in a study of neoadjuvant anti-PD-1 for oral cavity cancer. Time point in this sample: after neoadjuvant nivolumab, at surgical resection. Libraries were prepared by immunoSEQ multiplex PCR; TCRdb keeps only in-frame clonotypes and omits some of them. The sample carries roughly 40,000 clones, about 76% recorded once. The material was PBMCs, obtained after nivolumab (anti-PD-1) treatment. All receptors derive from a person aged 35-79 years with oral cavity squamous cell carcinoma.

The chain couples TRBV2 to TRBJ1-4; D is undetermined. Germline lookup yields CDR1 SNHLY and CDR2 FYNNEI. The V gene lost 2 bases and the J gene lost 4 bases, with 14 bases spanning the gap. The CDR3 has 16 amino acids. DNA for the CDR3: TGTGCCAGCAGTGAATCCAGAACAGCTCGTAATGAAAAACTGTTTTTT. This encodes CASSESRTARNEKLFF. Looking up the rest from reference TRBV2 and TRBJ1-4 gives the full variable domain: EPEVTQTPSHQVTQMGQEVILRCVPISNHLYFYWYRQILGQKVEFLVSFYNNEISEKSEIFDDQFSVERPDGSNFTLKIRSTKLEDSAMYFCASSESRTARNEKLFFGSGTQLSVL.

The chain joins TRBV28 to TRBJ1-1; D gene ambiguous. The CDR3 extends over 11 amino acids. Deletions cut 8 bases from V and 3 bases from J, with 7 bases between. Germline CDR1 MDHEN, CDR2 SYDVKM. The CDR3 DNA is TGTGCCAGCCAGAGCTACACTGAAGCTTTCTTT. It yields the protein CASQSYTEAFF.

The chain employs TRBV30 and TRBJ2-6; no reliable D call. The ends were cut back, 1 base at V and 2 bases at J, with 6 bases in the middle. The germline CDR1 and CDR2 sequences are GTSNPN and SVGIG (reference sequence). The CDR3 is 14 residues long. DNA for the CDR3: TGTGCCTGGAGTGATCAGGCTGGGGCCAACGTCCTGACTTTC. Its translation: CAWSDQAGANVLTF.

The DNA of the CDR3 is TGTGCCAGCAGCCAAGCTTGGGACAGGAAGCCTAACAATGAGCAGTTCTTC. As protein: CASSQAWDRKPNNEQFF. The rearrangement links TRBV14 to TRBJ2-1; 8 bases are a match to TRBD1. Germline trimming cut 1 base from V and 5 bases from J; bases unmatched to any gene: 10. The CDR3 runs 17 residues. Germline loops: CDR1 SGHDN, CDR2 FVKESK.

J is TRBJ1-1 and V is TRBV29-1, with D possibly TRBD1 on 5 matching bases. The CDR3 length is 14 residues. Germline assignment: CDR1 SQVTM and CDR2 ANQGSEA. Trimming shortened V by 8 bases and J by 5 bases, and 21 bases separated the two germline ends. This CDR3 is CSLSLGGGRTEAFF. Written as DNA, the CDR3 is TGCAGCTTATCTTTGGGGGGAGGGAGAACTGAAGCTTTCTTT. Looking up the rest from reference TRBV29-1 and TRBJ1-1 gives the full variable domain: SAVISQKPSRDICQRGTSLTIQCQVDSQVTMMFWYRQQPGQSLTLIATANQGSEATYESGFVIDKFPISRPNLTFSTLTVSNMSPEDSSIYLCSLSLGGGRTEAFFGQGTRLTVV.

This chain joins TRBV10-1 and TRBJ2-5; 10 bases agree with TRBD2. Germline V gene sequence: CDR1 WNHNN, CDR2 SYGVQD (reference sequence). The junction had 9 bases not matched to a gene; V was cut back by 4 bases and J by 4 bases. The CDR3 spans 16 residues. CDR3 nucleotides: TGCGCCAGCAGTGCCAGCGGGGGGGCTGGTAGAGAGACCCAGTACTTC. Amino acid sequence: CASSASGGAGRETQYF.

This chain uses TRBV11-2 with TRBJ2-1, with D possibly TRBD1 on 5 matching bases. Between the trimmed V and J ends, which lost 5 bases and 3 bases, there was a span of 23 bases. The CDR3 is 18 amino acids. Germline V lookup: CDR1 SGHAT, CDR2 FQNNGV. The CDR3, as DNA: TGTGCCAGCAGCCTCCAGGATGGGGCGAGGTTGTACTACAATGAGCAGTTCTTC. It specifies CASSLQDGARLYYNEQFF.